Presented here are 16 T cell receptor beta chains from one specimen sequenced in a study of T cell repertoires in cytomegalovirus infection. MiXCR, run by TCRdb on the reads, gives a single entry per CDR3 protein. The data contain about 360,000 distinct CDR3 sequences, around a sixth of them singletons. Sequenced material: PBMCs. These receptors were obtained from a human donor in good health (CMV status not recorded). Some clones in this sample may be carry-over from other donors' samples.

The sample holds a few counts of this clonotype. This chain links TRBV11-2 with TRBJ2-1; 8 nucleotides agree with TRBD2. CDR3 length: 15 amino acids. J gave up 4 bases and V 4 bases, and 6 bases lay outside the gene matches. In germline, CDR1 is SGHAT, CDR2 FQNNGV. CDR3 loop: CASSSSSGRYNEQFF. CDR3 in DNA: TGTGCCAGCAGCTCCTCTAGCGGGCGTTACAATGAGCAGTTCTTC. Full variable domain (rest looked up from reference TRBV11-2 and TRBJ2-1): EAGVAQSPRYKIIEKRQSVAFWCNPISGHATLYWYQQILGQGPKLLIQFQNNGVVDDSQLPKDRFSAERLKGVDSTLKIQPAKLEDSAVYLCASSSSSGRYNEQFFGPGTRLTVL.

This clonotype came up many times. This chain links TRBV7-8 with TRBJ1-5; no firm D call. V shed 1 base and J shed 2 bases, with 12 bases lying between them. This CDR3 has 16 amino acids. From germline, CDR1 is SGHVS and CDR2 FQNEAQ. In DNA, the CDR3 is TGTGCCAGCAGCTTAGGGGCTCACGTTGGCAATCAGCCCCAGCATTTT. Its protein is CASSLGAHVGNQPQHF.

This clonotype was counted only a few times. The J gene is TRBJ1-2, the V gene TRBV6-1; D is unclear. The V gene's germline CDR1 is MNHNS and CDR2 SASEGT. Trimming cost V 2 bases and J 4 bases, with 14 bases left between them. CDR3 length: 15 residues. The CDR3 bases are TGTGCCAGCAGTGAATTATTAGGGCAGCCCTATGGCTACACCTTC. This encodes CASSELLGQPYGYTF.

This clonotype occurred a few times. The chain joins TRBV29-1 to TRBJ2-2, with D possibly TRBD2 on 6 matching bases. CDR3 length equals 14 residues. Germline CDR1 SQVTM, CDR2 ANQGSEA. Trimming took 4 bases from V and 4 from J, leaving 13 bases between them. The CDR3 DNA is TGCAGCGTTGTCTGGGCGGGGAGCACCGGGGAGCTGTTTTTT. It is translated as CSVVWAGSTGELFF.

In regard to this clonotype: One end of the junction is discordant with germline, which a read error may explain. The chain employs TRBV11-2 and TRBJ2-5; a possible D gene is TRBD2 (6 bases). Germline V gives CDR1 SGHAT, CDR2 FQNNGV. The CDR3 length is 11 residues. CDR3 amino acids: CASSHGTPFHF. CDR3 in DNA: TGTGCCAGCAGCCACGGGACTCCCTTCCACTTC.

This clonotype was seen a few times. V is TRBV6-2 or TRBV6-3 and J is TRBJ2-3; weak D call: TRBD2 (5 bases). This CDR3 has 15 residues. Germline values: CDR1 MNHEY, CDR2 SVGEGT. V lost 4 bases to trimming and J lost 5 bases, with 16 bases between them. CDR3 in amino acids: CASSLDTRFGDTQYF. In DNA, the CDR3 is TGTGCCAGCAGTTTAGACACTAGGTTCGGAGATACGCAGTATTTT.

The V call is TRBV20-1, the J call TRBJ2-7; 7 positions agree with TRBD1. Trimming removed 3 bases from V and 3 bases from J; junction bases left unmatched: 8. The CDR3 length is 14 residues. Per the germline V gene, CDR1 is DFQATT and CDR2 is SNEGSKA (reference sequence). The CDR3, as DNA: TGCAGTGCTAGTGGATCGGGACAGCTCTACGAGCAGTACTTC. Its protein is CSASGSGQLYEQYF.

This clonotype was observed many times. The gene calls are TRBV7-9 and TRBJ1-5, with a possible D match to TRBD1 (6 bases). The V end was cut by 5 bases, the J end by 9 bases, with 17 bases between. Germline lookup yields CDR1 SEHNR and CDR2 FQNEAQ (reference sequence). The CDR3 is 14 residues long. The CDR3 here is CASSPRTVLSPQHF. The CDR3 nucleotides are TGTGCCAGCAGCCCGCGGACAGTTCTTTCGCCCCAGCATTTT.

The chain links TRBV6-2 or TRBV6-3 to TRBJ2-7; 7 bases map to TRBD2. Germline CDR1 MNHEY, CDR2 SVGEGT. V lost 4 bases, J lost 1 base, and 4 bases stayed unmatched. There are 14 residues in the CDR3. DNA of the CDR3: TGTGCCAGCAGTTCGGCGGGAGAATCCTACGAGCAGTACTTC. Protein: CASSSAGESYEQYF.

At least ten counts were recorded for this clonotype. The chain is built from TRBV10-3 and TRBJ1-2; TRBD1 aligns across 9 bases. Germline CDR1 is ENHRY and CDR2 is SYGVKD. Germline trimming cut 0 bases from V and 5 bases from J; bases unmatched to any gene: 4. This CDR3 is built from 15 residues. The CDR3 DNA reads as TGTGCCATCAGTGAGTCGAGACAGGGGGAGTATGGCTACACCTTC. Its translation: CAISESRQGEYGYTF.

This clonotype was seen more than once but under ten times. This chain uses TRBV20-1 with TRBJ2-7, with a weak D call TRBD2 (7 bases). CDR1 DFQATT and CDR2 SNEGSKA come from the germline V gene (reference sequence). The CDR3 consists of 14 residues. Trimming took off 5 bases at V and 3 bases at J, with 17 bases between the two ends. CDR3 amino acids: CSALRGAPDYEQYF. In nucleotides, the CDR3 is TGCAGTGCTTTACGGGGGGCCCCTGACTACGAGCAGTACTTC.

The chain carries TRBV6-6 and TRBJ2-6, with TRBD2 as a possible D gene (6 bases). Germline assignment: CDR1 MNHNY and CDR2 SVGAGI (reference sequence). This CDR3 region has 20 residues. The ends were cut back, 1 base at V and 1 base at J, with 20 bases in the middle. CDR3 bases: TGTGCCAGCAGTTACTGGTCGCGGGGACCCATAATGTCTGGGGCCAACGTCCTGACTTTC. This codes for CASSYWSRGPIMSGANVLTF.

In its sample, this clonotype was seen many times. This rearrangement joins TRBV19 to TRBJ2-7; weak D call: TRBD2 (5 bases). Germline V CDR1 and CDR2: LNHDA, SQIVND (reference sequence). Between the trimmed V and J ends, which lost 3 bases and 1 base, there was a span of 10 bases. The length of the CDR3 is 14 residues. CDR3 bases: TGTGCCAGTAGTATTGGTGGACTTTCCTACGAGCAGTACTTC. Translated: CASSIGGLSYEQYF.

This clonotype was counted at least ten times. This chain joins TRBV7-2 and TRBJ2-5, with a tentative D call TRBD1 (6 bases). Looked up from germline, CDR1 is SGHTA and CDR2 is FQGNSA. V dropped 4 bases and J dropped 5 bases, with 11 bases sitting between them. CDR3 length: 13 amino acids. CDR3 DNA: TGTGCCAGCAGCTCCCAGGGGCGCGAGACCCAGTACTTC. It translates to CASSSQGRETQYF.

The chain joins TRBV7-2 to TRBJ2-3, with 8 bases matching TRBD2. Looked up from germline, CDR1 is SGHTA and CDR2 is FQGNSA. The CDR3 totals 15 residues. V gave up 6 bases and J gave up 4 bases; unmatched junction bases: 9. The CDR3 protein is CASSSGVAGPDTQYF. In DNA form, the CDR3 reads TGTGCCAGCAGTTCCGGAGTAGCGGGACCAGATACGCAGTATTTT.

This clonotype occurred many times. The chain joins TRBV7-8 to TRBJ2-7; D is uncertain. The CDR3 is made up of 15 amino acids. Between the trimmed V and J ends, which lost 1 base and 2 bases, there was a span of 12 bases. Germline V lookup: CDR1 SGHVS, CDR2 FQNEAQ. This chain's CDR3 is CASSLVGLRPYEQYF. CDR3 coding DNA: TGTGCCAGCAGCTTAGTGGGCCTCCGCCCCTACGAGCAGTACTTC.